This T cell receptor (beta chain) came from a study of cytomegalovirus exposure and HLA in healthy donors. General study findings and limits: Most TCR sequences were seen very rarely across donors, but some public TCRs occurred in many. In a later analysis, TCR beta V- and J-gene trimming showed a link to a missense DCLRE1C variant. One later analysis reportedly identified an Asian-associated ancestry cluster that showed fewer N-insertions than the roughly 670-donor mean.

Notes on this clone: The antigen is undetermined.

V was pared by 2 bases and J by 7 bases, with 11 bases between. The CDR3 totals 13 residues. CDR1 is PRHDT, CDR2 FYEKMQ, per germline (reference sequence). The PCR made use of 60 Vbeta and 13 Jbeta primers. Profiled with immunoSEQ multiplex PCR; TCRdb holds only in-frame clones, not every one. The data contain about 85,000 clones, approximately 80% of them seen just once; the ten biggest clones take up more than 20%. Each donor was nominally healthy when sampled (though unrecorded immune exposures were likely). The genes are TRBV13 and TRBJ1-2; maybe TRBD1 (5 bases). The sample consisted of PBMCs. This receptor was taken from a woman aged 45-65 years in good health and CMV-seropositive. The CDR3 region is CASSLSGGLGYTF. In nucleotides, the CDR3 is TGTGCCAGCAGCTTATCGGGGGGACTTGGCTACACCTTC.